The rows below give T cell receptor beta chains drawn from one sample of a study of Graves' ophthalmopathy and Graves' hyperthyroidism. TCRdb re-called the multiplex PCR reads through MiXCR, storing one row per CDR3 protein. This table holds almost 400,000 distinct CDR3 sequences, about a sixth found once. Sequenced input: peripheral blood. The receptors here all came from a young woman with Graves' ophthalmopathy. Both conserved end residues are part of each CDR3. The D gene is left open where the match is weak. Rows may omit the clone size; those that give it use once, few, many or a size class.

TRBJ2-2,NA,many,TRBV28,CASTTGRDTSPSNTGELFF,TGTGCCAGCACCACGGGGAGGGACACGAGCCCTTCGAACACCGGGGAGCTGTTTTTT
TRBJ2-7,NA,many,TRBV2,CASMQAGYEQYF,TGTGCCAGCATGCAGGCAGGCTACGAGCAGTACTTC
TRBJ2-2,NA,many,TRBV10-3,CAISGTGKYTGELFF,TGTGCCATCAGTGGTACAGGGAAATACACCGGGGAGCTGTTTTTT
TRBJ1-1,NA,many,TRBV19,CASGAAQGDNTEAFF,TGTGCCAGTGGGGCCGCTCAAGGTGACAACACTGAAGCTTTCTTT
TRBJ2-2,NA,once,TRBV10-3,CAISEGPTKSPTGELFF,TGTGCCATCAGTGAGGGACCTACCAAATCCCCTACCGGGGAGCTGTTTTTT
TRBJ2-3,TRBD2,many,TRBV10-1,CASRETSDTDTQYF,TGCGCCAGCAGGGAGACTAGCGACACAGATACGCAGTATTTT
TRBJ2-5,NA,NA,TRBV5-1,CASKVDGGPGETQYF,TGCGCCAGCAAGGTTGACGGGGGGCCTGGGGAGACCCAGTACTTC
TRBJ1-1,NA,many,TRBV6-2/TRBV6-3,CASSYDGNTEAFF,TGTGCCAGCAGTTATGACGGAAACACTGAAGCTTTCTTT
TRBJ2-7,NA,many,TRBV18,CASSPYRQSNEQYF,TGTGCCAGCTCACCCTACCGGCAATCCAACGAGCAGTACTTC
TRBJ1-1,TRBD1,many,TRBV27,CASSSQGAGTEAFF,TGTGCCAGCAGTTCACAGGGGGCCGGTACTGAAGCTTTCTTT
TRBJ1-6,NA,many,TRBV11-1,CASSLPQAERSSYNSPLHF,TGTGCCAGCAGCCTTCCACAGGCGGAGAGGAGCTCCTATAATTCACCCCTCCACTTT
TRBJ1-1,NA,many,TRBV6-1,CATTTDEAFF,TGTGCCACCACGACTGATGAAGCTTTCTTT
TRBJ1-1,NA,many,TRBV12-3/TRBV12-4,CASSFRRWVHEAFF,TGTGCCAGCAGTTTTCGGAGGTGGGTACATGAAGCTTTCTTT